Sequencing of this T cell receptor beta chain was carried out in a study of cytomegalovirus exposure and HLA in healthy donors. The ends were cut back, 0 bases at V and 2 bases at J, with 16 bases in the middle. There are 18 residues in the CDR3. The germline V gene encodes CDR1 LGHNA and CDR2 YSLEER. This table comes from immunoSEQ multiplex PCR, and its TCRdb copy is limited to in-frame clones, with some not included. The sample lists approximately 220,000 clones; approximately 90% were seen once. The sequence was obtained from a man between 18 and 29 years old in good health and CMV-seronegative. V is TRBV4-3 and J is TRBJ2-2, with a possible D match to TRBD1 (5 bases). Sequenced input: PBMCs. The chain's CDR3 is CASSQDLRAGGNTGELFF. The CDR3 bases are TGCGCCAGCAGCCAAGATCTCAGGGCAGGTGGAAACACCGGGGAGCTGTTTTTT.